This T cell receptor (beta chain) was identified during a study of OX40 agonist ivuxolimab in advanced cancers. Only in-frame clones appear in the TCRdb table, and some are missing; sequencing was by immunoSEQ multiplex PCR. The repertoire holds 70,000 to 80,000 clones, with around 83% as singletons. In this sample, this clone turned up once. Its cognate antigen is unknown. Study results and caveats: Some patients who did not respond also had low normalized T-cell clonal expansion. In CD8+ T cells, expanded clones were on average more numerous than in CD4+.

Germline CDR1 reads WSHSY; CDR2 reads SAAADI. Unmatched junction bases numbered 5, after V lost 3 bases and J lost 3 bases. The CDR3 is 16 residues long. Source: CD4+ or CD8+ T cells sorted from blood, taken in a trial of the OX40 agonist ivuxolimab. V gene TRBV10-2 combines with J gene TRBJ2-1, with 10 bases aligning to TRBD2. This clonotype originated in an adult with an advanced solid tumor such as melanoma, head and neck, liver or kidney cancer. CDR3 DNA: TGCGCCAGCAGTGATTTGCTAGCGGGAGTCTACAATGAGCAGTTCTTC. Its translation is CASSDLLAGVYNEQFF.